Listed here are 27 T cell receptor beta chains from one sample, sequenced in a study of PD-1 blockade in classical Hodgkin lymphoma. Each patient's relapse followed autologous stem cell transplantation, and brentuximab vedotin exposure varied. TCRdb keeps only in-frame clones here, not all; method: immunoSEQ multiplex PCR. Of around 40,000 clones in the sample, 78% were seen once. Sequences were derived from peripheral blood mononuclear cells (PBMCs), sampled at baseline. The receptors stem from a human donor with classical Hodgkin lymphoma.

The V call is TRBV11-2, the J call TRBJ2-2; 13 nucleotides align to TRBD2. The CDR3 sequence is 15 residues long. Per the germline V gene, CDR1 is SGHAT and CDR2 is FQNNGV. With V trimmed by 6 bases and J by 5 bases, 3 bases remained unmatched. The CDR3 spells CASRAGLAGTGELFF. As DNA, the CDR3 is TGTGCCAGCAGAGCGGGACTAGCGGGAACCGGGGAGCTGTTTTTT. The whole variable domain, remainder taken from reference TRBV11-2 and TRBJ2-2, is EAGVAQSPRYKIIEKRQSVAFWCNPISGHATLYWYQQILGQGPKLLIQFQNNGVVDDSQLPKDRFSAERLKGVDSTLKIQPAKLEDSAVYLCASRAGLAGTGELFFGEGSRLTVL.

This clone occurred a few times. CDR3 sequence reads: CASSQKTGGGGELFF. The CDR3 DNA reads as TGCGCCAGCAGCCAAAAGACAGGGGGCGGCGGGGAGCTGTTTTTT. The chain employs TRBV4-3 and TRBJ2-2; TRBD1 matches at 10 bases. In germline, CDR1 is LGHNA, CDR2 YSLEER. J gave up 7 bases and V 2 bases, and 4 bases lay outside the gene matches. This CDR3 is 15 amino acids long.

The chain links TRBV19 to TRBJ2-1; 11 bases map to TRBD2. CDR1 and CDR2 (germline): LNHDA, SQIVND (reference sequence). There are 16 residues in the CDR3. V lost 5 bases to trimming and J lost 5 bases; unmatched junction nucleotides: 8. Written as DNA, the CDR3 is TGTGCCAGTAGTCTCATGACTAGCGGGGTAAACAATGAGCAGTTCTTC. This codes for CASSLMTSGVNNEQFF.

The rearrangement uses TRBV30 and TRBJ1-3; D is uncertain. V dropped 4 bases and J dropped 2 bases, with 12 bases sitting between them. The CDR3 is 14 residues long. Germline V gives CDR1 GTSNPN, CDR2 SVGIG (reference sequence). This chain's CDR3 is CAWNMDLPGNTIYF. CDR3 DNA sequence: TGTGCCTGGAACATGGATCTCCCTGGAAACACCATATATTTT.

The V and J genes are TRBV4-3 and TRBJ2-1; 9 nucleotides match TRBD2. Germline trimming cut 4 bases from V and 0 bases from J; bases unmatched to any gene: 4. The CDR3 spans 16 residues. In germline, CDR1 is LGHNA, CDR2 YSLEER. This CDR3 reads CASSPGTSSSYNEQFF. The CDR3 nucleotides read TGCGCCAGCAGCCCCGGGACTAGCTCCTCCTACAATGAGCAGTTCTTC.

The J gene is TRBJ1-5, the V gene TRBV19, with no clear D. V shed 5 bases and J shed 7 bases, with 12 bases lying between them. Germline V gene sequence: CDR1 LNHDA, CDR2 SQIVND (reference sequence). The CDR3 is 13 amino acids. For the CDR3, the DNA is TGTGCCAGTAGTTCCGGAGTGGGCCAGCCCCAGCATTTT. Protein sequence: CASSSGVGQPQHF.

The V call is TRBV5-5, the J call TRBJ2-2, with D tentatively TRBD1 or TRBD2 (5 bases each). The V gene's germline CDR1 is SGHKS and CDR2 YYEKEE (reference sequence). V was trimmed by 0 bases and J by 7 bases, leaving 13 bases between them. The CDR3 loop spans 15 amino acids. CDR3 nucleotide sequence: TGTGCCAGCAGCTTGGATTGGGGGAGCGTCGGGGAGCTGTTTTTT. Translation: CASSLDWGSVGELFF. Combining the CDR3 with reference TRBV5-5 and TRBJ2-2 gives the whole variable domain DAGVTQSPTHLIKTRGQQVTLRCSPISGHKSVSWYQQVLGQGPQFIFQYYEKEERGRGNFPDRFSARQFPNYSSELNVNALLLGDSALYLCASSLDWGSVGELFFGEGSRLTVL.

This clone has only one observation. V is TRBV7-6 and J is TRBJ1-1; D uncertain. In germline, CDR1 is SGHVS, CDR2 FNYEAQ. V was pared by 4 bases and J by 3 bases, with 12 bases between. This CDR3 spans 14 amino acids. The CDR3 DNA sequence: TGTGCCAGCAGCTCCTACGGGTCCCACACTGAAGCTTTCTTT. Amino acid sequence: CASSSYGSHTEAFF.

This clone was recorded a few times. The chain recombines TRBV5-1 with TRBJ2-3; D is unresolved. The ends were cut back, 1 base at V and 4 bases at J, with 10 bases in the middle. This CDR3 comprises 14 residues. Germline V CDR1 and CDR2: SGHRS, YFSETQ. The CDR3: CASSLRTAADTQYF. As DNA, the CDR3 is TGCGCCAGCAGCTTGAGAACGGCGGCAGATACGCAGTATTTT.

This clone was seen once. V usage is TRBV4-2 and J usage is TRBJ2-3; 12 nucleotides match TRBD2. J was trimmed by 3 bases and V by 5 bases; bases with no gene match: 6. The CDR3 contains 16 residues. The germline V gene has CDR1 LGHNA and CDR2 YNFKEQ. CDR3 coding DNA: TGTGCCAGCAGCGGAGGACTAGCGGGAACGACAGATACGCAGTATTTT. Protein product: CASSGGLAGTTDTQYF.

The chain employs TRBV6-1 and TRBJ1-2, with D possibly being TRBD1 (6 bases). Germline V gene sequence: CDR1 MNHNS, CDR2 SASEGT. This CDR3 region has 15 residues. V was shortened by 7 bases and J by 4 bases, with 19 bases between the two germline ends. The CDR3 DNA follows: TGTGCCAGCACTGAGTTTTTAGGGGGTTCCTATGGCTACACCTTC. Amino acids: CASTEFLGGSYGYTF.

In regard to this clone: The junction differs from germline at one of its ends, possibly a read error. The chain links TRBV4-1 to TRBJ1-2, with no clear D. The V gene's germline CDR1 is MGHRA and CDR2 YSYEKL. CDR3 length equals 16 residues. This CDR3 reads CASSQDTASINYGYTF. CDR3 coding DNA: TGCGCCAGCAGTCAAGATACGGCTTCTATAAACTATGGCTACACCTTC.

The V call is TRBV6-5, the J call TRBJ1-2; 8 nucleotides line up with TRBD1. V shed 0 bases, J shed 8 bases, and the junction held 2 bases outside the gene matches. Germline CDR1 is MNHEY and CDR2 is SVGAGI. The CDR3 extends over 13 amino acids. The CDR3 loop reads CASSYSGQEGYTF. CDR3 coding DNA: TGTGCCAGCAGTTACTCGGGACAGGAGGGCTACACCTTC.

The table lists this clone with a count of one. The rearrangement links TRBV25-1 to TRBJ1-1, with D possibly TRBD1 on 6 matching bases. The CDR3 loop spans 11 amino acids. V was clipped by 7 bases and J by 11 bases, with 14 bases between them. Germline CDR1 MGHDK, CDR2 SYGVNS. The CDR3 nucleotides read TGTGCCAGCACAGAACAGGGCGCCGCTTTCTTT. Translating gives CASTEQGAAFF.

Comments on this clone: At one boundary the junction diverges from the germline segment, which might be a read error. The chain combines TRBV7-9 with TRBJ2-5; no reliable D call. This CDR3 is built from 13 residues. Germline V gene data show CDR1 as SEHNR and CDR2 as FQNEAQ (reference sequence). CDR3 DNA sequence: TGTGCCAGCAGGACGGACCTAAGAGAGGCCCAGTACTTC. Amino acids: CASRTDLREAQYF.

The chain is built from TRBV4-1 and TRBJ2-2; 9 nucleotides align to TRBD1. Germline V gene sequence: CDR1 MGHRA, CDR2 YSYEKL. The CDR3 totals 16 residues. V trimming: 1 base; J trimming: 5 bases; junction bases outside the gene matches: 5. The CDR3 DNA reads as TGCGCCAGCAGCCAAGGCCCGGGACAGGGAACCGGGGAGCTGTTTTTT. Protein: CASSQGPGQGTGELFF.

The CDR3 loop reads CASSQSRETQYF. For the CDR3, the DNA is TGTGCCAGCAGCCAATCGCGGGAGACCCAGTACTTC. The chain links TRBV2 to TRBJ2-5, with D unclear. CDR3 length equals 12 residues. Per the germline V gene, CDR1 is SNHLY and CDR2 is FYNNEI. V was clipped by 6 bases and J by 5 bases, with 10 bases between them.

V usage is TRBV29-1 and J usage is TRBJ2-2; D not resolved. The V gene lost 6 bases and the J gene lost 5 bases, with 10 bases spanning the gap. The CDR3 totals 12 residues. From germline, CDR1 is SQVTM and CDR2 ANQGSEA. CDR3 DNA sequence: TGCAGCGTACTGGGCTGGACCGGGGAGCTGTTTTTT. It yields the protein CSVLGWTGELFF.

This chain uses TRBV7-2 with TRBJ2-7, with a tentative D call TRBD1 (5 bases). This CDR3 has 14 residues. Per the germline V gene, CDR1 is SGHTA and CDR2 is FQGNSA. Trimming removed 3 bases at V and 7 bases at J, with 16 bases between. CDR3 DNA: TGTGCCAGCAGCTTCTACAGGACACTCCCGGAGCAGTACTTC. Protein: CASSFYRTLPEQYF.

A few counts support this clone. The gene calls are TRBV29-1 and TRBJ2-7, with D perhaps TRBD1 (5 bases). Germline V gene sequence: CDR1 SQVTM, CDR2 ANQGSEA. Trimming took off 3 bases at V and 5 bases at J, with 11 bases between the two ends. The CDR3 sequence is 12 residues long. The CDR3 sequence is CSVDWGRDEQYF. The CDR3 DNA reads TGCAGCGTTGACTGGGGCAGGGACGAGCAGTACTTC.

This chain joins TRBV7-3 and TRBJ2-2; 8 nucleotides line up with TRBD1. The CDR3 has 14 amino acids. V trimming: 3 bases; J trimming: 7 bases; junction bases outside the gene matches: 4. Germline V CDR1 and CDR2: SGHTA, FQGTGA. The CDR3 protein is CASSLWGTGGELFF. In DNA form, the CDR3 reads TGTGCCAGCAGCTTGTGGGGGACAGGCGGGGAGCTGTTTTTT. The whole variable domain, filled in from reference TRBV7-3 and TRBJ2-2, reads GAGVSQTPSNKVTEKGKYVELRCDPISGHTALYWYRQSLGQGPEFLIYFQGTGAADDSGLPNDRFFAVRPEGSVSTLKIQRTERGDSAVYLCASSLWGTGGELFFGEGSRLTVL.

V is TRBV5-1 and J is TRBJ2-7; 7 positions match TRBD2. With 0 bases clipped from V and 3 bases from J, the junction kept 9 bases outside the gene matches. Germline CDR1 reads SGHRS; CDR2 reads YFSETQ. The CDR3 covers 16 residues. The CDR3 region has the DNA TGCGCCAGCAGCTTGGCCCCGGGGAGGGTTAACTACGAGCAGTACTTC. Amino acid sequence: CASSLAPGRVNYEQYF.

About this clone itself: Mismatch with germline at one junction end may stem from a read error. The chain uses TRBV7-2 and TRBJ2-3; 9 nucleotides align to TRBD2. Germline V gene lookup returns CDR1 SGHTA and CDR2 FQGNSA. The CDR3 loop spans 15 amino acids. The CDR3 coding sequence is TGTGCCAGCAGCGTAGCGGGGGCGAGCACAGATACGCAGTATTTT. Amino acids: CASSVAGASTDTQYF.

This CDR3 is CASSRTGEDEQYF. The CDR3 nucleotides are TGTGCCAGCTCTCGGACAGGGGAGGACGAGCAGTACTTC. The chain combines TRBV18 with TRBJ2-5, with 9 positions matching TRBD1. The DNA end favors TRBJ2-7, so the J call may be wrong. Germline V gene data show CDR1 as KGHSH and CDR2 as LQKENI. The CDR3 covers 13 residues.

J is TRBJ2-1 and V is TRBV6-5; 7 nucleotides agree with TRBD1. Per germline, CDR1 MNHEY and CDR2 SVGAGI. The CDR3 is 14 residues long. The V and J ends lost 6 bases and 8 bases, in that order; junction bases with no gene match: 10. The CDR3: CASRTGAGGYEQFF. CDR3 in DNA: TGTGCCAGCAGGACCGGGGCAGGGGGTTATGAGCAGTTCTTC.

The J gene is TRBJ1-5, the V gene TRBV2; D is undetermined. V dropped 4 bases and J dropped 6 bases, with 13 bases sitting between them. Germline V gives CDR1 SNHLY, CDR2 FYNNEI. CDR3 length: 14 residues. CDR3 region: CASSVGRAGQPQHF. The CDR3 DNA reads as TGTGCCAGCAGTGTGGGGAGGGCGGGTCAGCCCCAGCATTTT. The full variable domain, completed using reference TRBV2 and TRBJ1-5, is EPEVTQTPSHQVTQMGQEVILRCVPISNHLYFYWYRQILGQKVEFLVSFYNNEISEKSEIFDDQFSVERPDGSNFTLKIRSTKLEDSAMYFCASSVGRAGQPQHFGDGTRLSIL.

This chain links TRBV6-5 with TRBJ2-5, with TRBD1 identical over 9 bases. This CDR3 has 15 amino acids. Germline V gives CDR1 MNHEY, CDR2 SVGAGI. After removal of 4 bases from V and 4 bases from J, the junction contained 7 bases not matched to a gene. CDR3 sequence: CASSSLGTGLETQYF. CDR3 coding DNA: TGTGCCAGCAGTTCCCTCGGGACAGGGCTAGAGACCCAGTACTTC.